The sequence of this TCR beta chain was determined in a study of blood T cell repertoires in COVID-19. Clones were sequenced by immunoSEQ multiplex PCR, and TCRdb holds only the in-frame ones, with some missing. Found here are tens of thousands of clones, roughly 76% of them singletons; the top ten hold 25% to 30%. The TCR comes from a woman older than 75 with active or convalescent COVID-19. The sequenced material came from peripheral blood.

CDR3 bases: TGTGCCAGCAGCTTGCCAGGGTTGAACACTGAAGCTTTCTTT. Amino acid sequence: CASSLPGLNTEAFF. The genes are TRBV5-4 and TRBJ1-1; weak D call: TRBD1 (5 bases). Germline V CDR1 and CDR2: SGHNT, YYREEE (reference sequence). The CDR3 runs to 14 residues. Trimming pared 1 base from V and 0 bases from J, leaving 7 bases between. Looking up the rest from reference TRBV5-4 and TRBJ1-1 gives the full variable domain: ETGVTQSPTHLIKTRGQQVTLRCSSQSGHNTVSWYQQALGQGPQFIFQYYREEENGRGNFPPRFSGLQFPNYSSELNVNALELDDSALYLCASSLPGLNTEAFFGQGTRLTVV.